Below, 31 T cell receptor beta chains from the same sample are listed, as sequenced in a study of preoperative IRX-2 immunotherapy in early breast cancer. The sample's treatment: preoperative locoregional IRX-2 cytokine immunotherapy. TCRdb's table, derived via immunoSEQ multiplex PCR, lists solely in-frame clones and lacks some. The table records around 13,000 clones, roughly 88% of them present only once. Sampling took place from a patient treated with IRX-2 immunotherapy. The receptors were gathered from a human donor with breast cancer.

This clone was seen a single time. The V gene is TRBV4-1, the J gene TRBJ1-6, with no clear D. Trimming took 0 bases from V and 6 from J, leaving 12 bases between them. The CDR3 totals 16 residues. Germline V gene lookup returns CDR1 MGHRA and CDR2 YSYEKL. CDR3 coding DNA: TGCGCCAGCAGCCAAGAGCCCCCAGGCGTTAATTCACCCCTCCACTTT. It codes for CASSQEPPGVNSPLHF.

This clone occurred once. The rearrangement links TRBV5-6 to TRBJ1-2, with D possibly being TRBD1 (5 bases). The CDR3 runs to 13 residues. Per the germline V gene, CDR1 is SGHDT and CDR2 is YYEEEE. The V end was cut by 3 bases, the J end by 1 base, with 7 bases between. In nucleotides, the CDR3 is TGTGCCAGCAGCTCGGGGGGTAACTATGGCTACACCTTC. It is translated as CASSSGGNYGYTF.

The CDR3: CASSLQGAHYGYTF. The CDR3 bases are TGTGCCAGCAGCTTACAGGGGGCACACTATGGCTACACCTTC. This chain joins TRBV2 and TRBJ1-2; 9 nucleotides align to TRBD1. The ends lost 6 bases at V and 3 bases at J; junction bases unmatched: 5. The CDR3 length is 14 residues. Germline V gives CDR1 SNHLY, CDR2 FYNNEI.

This rearrangement joins TRBV6-5 to TRBJ2-2; no clear D. The CDR3 extends over 15 amino acids. In germline, CDR1 is MNHEY, CDR2 SVGAGI. Trimming took 6 bases from V and 3 from J, leaving 14 bases between them. Written as DNA, the CDR3 is TGTGCCAGCAGACCTACCATCGATTACACCGGGGAGCTGTTTTTT. Its translation: CASRPTIDYTGELFF.

In DNA form, the CDR3 reads TGTGCCAGCAGAGACAGGACAGGGGGCCATCAGCCCCAGCATTTT. It codes for CASRDRTGGHQPQHF. The chain couples TRBV2 to TRBJ1-5; 11 positions agree with TRBD1. The CDR3 runs 15 residues. Looked up from germline, CDR1 is SNHLY and CDR2 is FYNNEI. The V gene end was trimmed by 6 bases and the J gene end by 5 bases; junction bases not matched to a gene: 6. The full variable domain, with the rest looked up from reference TRBV2 and TRBJ1-5, is EPEVTQTPSHQVTQMGQEVILRCVPISNHLYFYWYRQILGQKVEFLVSFYNNEISEKSEIFDDQFSVERPDGSNFTLKIRSTKLEDSAMYFCASRDRTGGHQPQHFGDGTRLSIL.

The chain combines TRBV5-1 with TRBJ2-5; 9 nucleotides align to TRBD1. Germline V gene data show CDR1 as SGHRS and CDR2 as YFSETQ. Trimming removed 3 bases from V and 5 bases from J; junction bases left unmatched: 2. The CDR3 is made up of 13 amino acids. CDR3 in DNA: TGCGCCAGCAGCTGGGGACAGGGTGAGACCCAGTACTTC. It translates to CASSWGQGETQYF.

This clone was detected once. The J gene is TRBJ2-5, the V gene TRBV6-1; the D is unclear. CDR3 length equals 14 residues. V was clipped by 6 bases and J by 0 bases, with 11 bases between them. CDR1 and CDR2 (germline): MNHNS, SASEGT. CDR3 amino acids: CASSLTPYQETQYF. The CDR3 nucleotides are TGTGCCAGCAGCCTGACGCCTTACCAAGAGACCCAGTACTTC.

By share of the sample, this clone is hyperexpanded. This chain links TRBV11-2 with TRBJ1-4; a weak D match, TRBD1 (6 bases). The CDR3 loop spans 14 amino acids. The ends were cut back, 1 base at V and 8 bases at J, with 11 bases in the middle. Per the germline V gene, CDR1 is SGHAT and CDR2 is FQNNGV. The CDR3 nucleotides read TGTGCCAGCAGCTTAGGTGGAGGGGGGGAAAAACTGTTTTTT. It translates to CASSLGGGGEKLFF. Full variable domain (rest looked up from reference TRBV11-2 and TRBJ1-4): EAGVAQSPRYKIIEKRQSVAFWCNPISGHATLYWYQQILGQGPKLLIQFQNNGVVDDSQLPKDRFSAERLKGVDSTLKIQPAKLEDSAVYLCASSLGGGGEKLFFGSGTQLSVL.

The chain couples TRBV7-9 to TRBJ2-1; no clear D gene. The CDR3 is made up of 15 amino acids. V gave up 11 bases and J gave up 0 bases, with 17 bases separating them. The germline gives CDR1 SEHNR, CDR2 FQNEAQ (reference sequence). As DNA, the CDR3 is TGTGCCCCCTGGGTGATTCCGAGCTCCTACAATGAGCAGTTCTTC. This gives the protein CAPWVIPSSYNEQFF.

The chain has TRBV30 and TRBJ1-2; 8 bases map to TRBD1. Germline loops: CDR1 GTSNPN, CDR2 SVGIG (reference sequence). The trim removed 0 bases at V and 8 bases at J, leaving 5 bases unmatched. This CDR3 comprises 13 residues. CDR3 loop: CAWSVRGLIGYTF. CDR3 sequence (DNA): TGTGCCTGGAGTGTCAGGGGGCTAATCGGCTACACCTTC.

V and J are TRBV6-5 and TRBJ1-2, with D perhaps TRBD1 (6 bases). The V gene's germline CDR1 is MNHEY and CDR2 SVGAGI. The ends were cut back, 4 bases at V and 8 bases at J, with 11 bases in the middle. The CDR3 length is 12 residues. CDR3 region: CASSSHREGYTF. The CDR3 DNA reads TGTGCCAGCAGTTCACACAGGGAGGGCTACACCTTC.

The chain links TRBV5-1 to TRBJ2-3; TRBD2 aligns across 10 bases. The CDR3 has 15 residues. Germline V gene lookup returns CDR1 SGHRS and CDR2 YFSETQ. The V and J ends lost 1 base and 4 bases, in that order; junction bases with no gene match: 3. CDR3 protein: CASSLSGGASDTQYF. For the CDR3, the DNA is TGCGCCAGCAGCTTGAGCGGGGGGGCATCAGATACGCAGTATTTT.

V gene TRBV5-1 combines with J gene TRBJ2-2; D unresolved. Trimming took 0 bases from V and 5 from J, leaving 17 bases between them. Germline V gene data show CDR1 as SGHRS and CDR2 as YFSETQ. This CDR3 has 17 residues. In DNA, the CDR3 is TGCGCCAGCAGCTTGGGCCTGGGCTTTTCGTTTACCGGGGAGCTGTTTTTT. Its protein is CASSLGLGFSFTGELFF.

This sequence joins TRBV5-1 and TRBJ2-1, with D possibly being TRBD2 (6 bases). Germline CDR1 reads SGHRS; CDR2 reads YFSETQ. Trimming left V 1 base short and J 0 bases short, with 8 bases between. The CDR3 extends over 15 amino acids. The CDR3 nucleotides read TGCGCCAGCAGCTTGACGGGGGACTCCTACAATGAGCAGTTCTTC. Translating it yields CASSLTGDSYNEQFF.

The CDR3 reads CASSPGTDYGYTF. CDR3 nucleotide sequence: TGTGCCAGCAGCCCGGGGACAGACTATGGCTACACCTTC. The chain links TRBV11-2 to TRBJ1-2, with 7 bases that match TRBD1. The V gene end was trimmed by 5 bases and the J gene end by 3 bases; junction bases not matched to a gene: 3. Per germline, CDR1 SGHAT and CDR2 FQNNGV. This CDR3 has 13 amino acids.

In nucleotides, the CDR3 is TGTGCCAGCAAAACGACAGGGGGCGCCGATGGCTACACCTTC. Protein product: CASKTTGGADGYTF. This chain uses TRBV6-6 with TRBJ1-2, with 10 nucleotides matching TRBD1. The trim removed 7 bases at V and 6 bases at J, leaving 8 bases unmatched. The CDR3 contains 14 residues. Germline CDR1 and CDR2: MNHNY and SVGAGI (reference sequence).

The V gene is TRBV12-5, the J gene TRBJ2-7; unclear D gene. There are 18 residues in the CDR3. CDR1 is LGHNT, CDR2 FRNRAP, per germline. Between the trimmed V and J ends, which lost 0 bases and 3 bases, there was a span of 21 bases. CDR3 sequence reads: CASGLVGSWVLEDYEQYV. The CDR3 region has the DNA TGTGCTAGTGGTTTGGTAGGGTCGTGGGTACTTGAGGACTACGAGCAGTACGTC.

The chain couples TRBV18 to TRBJ2-3; possible D gene TRBD2, 6 bases. Germline V gives CDR1 KGHSH, CDR2 LQKENI. With 10 bases removed from V and 0 bases from J, the gap between germline ends came to 14 bases. The CDR3 loop spans 14 amino acids. The CDR3 coding sequence is TGTGCCACGGGGGATCGGGTTAGCACAGATACGCAGTATTTT. It is translated as CATGDRVSTDTQYF.

This chain joins TRBV5-1 and TRBJ1-1, with 8 nucleotides matching TRBD1. Germline CDR1 and CDR2: SGHRS and YFSETQ. V trimming: 3 bases; J trimming: 3 bases; junction bases outside the gene matches: 4. This CDR3 is 14 amino acids long. The DNA of the CDR3 is TGCGCCAGCAGCTCGACAGGGGTGGACACTGAAGCTTTCTTT. Translating gives CASSSTGVDTEAFF.

The chain employs TRBV18 and TRBJ1-1, with D perhaps TRBD1 (6 bases). The CDR3 runs to 15 residues. Germline V CDR1 and CDR2: KGHSH, LQKENI. V lost 2 bases and J 1 base, leaving 11 bases between the germline ends. This chain's CDR3 is CASSPEDRRNTEAFF. CDR3 nucleotide sequence: TGTGCCAGCTCACCAGAGGACAGAAGGAACACTGAAGCTTTCTTT.

In DNA, the CDR3 is TGTGCCAGCAGTTCCCCCGGACAGGGCGCCGGGAATGAGCAGTTCTTC. It is translated as CASSSPGQGAGNEQFF. This chain connects TRBV28 to TRBJ2-1, with TRBD1 matching over 8 bases. The CDR3 runs to 16 residues. Germline V gene lookup returns CDR1 MDHEN and CDR2 SYDVKM. V lost 4 bases to trimming and J lost 7 bases; unmatched junction nucleotides: 12. Based on the CDR3 plus reference TRBV28 and TRBJ2-1, the full variable domain is DVKVTQSSRYLVKRTGEKVFLECVQDMDHENMFWYRQDPGLGLRLIYFSYDVKMKEKGDIPEGYSVSREKKERFSLILESASTNQTSMYLCASSSPGQGAGNEQFFGPGTRLTVL.

J is TRBJ1-2 and V is TRBV19, with 8 bases lining up with TRBD1. The J segment lost 8 bases and the V segment lost 11 bases, leaving 7 bases of the junction unmatched. Germline V gene sequence: CDR1 LNHDA, CDR2 SQIVND (reference sequence). This CDR3 is built from 11 residues. CDR3 sequence: CAGRTGNGYTF. The CDR3 DNA reads as TGTGCCGGGCGGACAGGGAACGGCTACACCTTC.

The chain is built from TRBV5-4 and TRBJ2-2; D is perhaps TRBD1 (6 bases). Looked up from germline, CDR1 is SGHNT and CDR2 is YYREEE (reference sequence). The germline V and J ends were trimmed by 0 bases and 1 base, with 10 bases remaining between them. This CDR3 is built from 16 residues. CDR3 bases: TGTGCCAGCAGCTTGGCCAAGACAGGGAACACCGGGGAGCTGTTTTTT. It encodes CASSLAKTGNTGELFF.

V usage is TRBV6-6 and J usage is TRBJ2-7; D is uncertain. This CDR3 is 14 amino acids long. The germline gives CDR1 MNHNY, CDR2 SVGAGI (reference sequence). The germline V and J ends were trimmed by 0 bases and 2 bases, with 8 bases remaining between them. The CDR3 DNA reads TGTGCCAGCAGTTACTCTGGCGGTACCTACGAGCAGTACGTC. Its translation: CASSYSGGTYEQYV.

Only a few counts were recorded for this clone. The chain is built from TRBV6-4 and TRBJ2-3; D not resolved. The CDR3 spans 15 residues. CDR1 MRHNA and CDR2 SNTAGT come from the germline V gene. The V end was cut by 1 base, the J end by 4 bases, with 12 bases between. CDR3 bases: TGTGCCAGCAGTGACTACTTGTGGGGTGCAGATACGCAGTATTTT. Translation gives CASSDYLWGADTQYF.

The table lists this clone with a count of one. V gene TRBV6-1 combines with J gene TRBJ2-4; 7 positions agree with TRBD1. The CDR3 is made up of 14 amino acids. V shed 2 bases, J shed 8 bases, and the junction held 6 bases outside the gene matches. CDR1 is MNHNS, CDR2 SASEGT, per germline. CDR3 region: CASSELGGGYIQYF. CDR3 nucleotide sequence: TGTGCCAGCAGTGAACTAGGGGGCGGATACATTCAGTACTTC.

The V call is TRBV5-1, the J call TRBJ2-3; 14 nucleotides align to TRBD2. Germline lookup yields CDR1 SGHRS and CDR2 YFSETQ. The CDR3 sequence is 16 residues long. The trim removed 4 bases at V and 6 bases at J, leaving 7 bases unmatched. The CDR3 loop is CASSRTSGGQGDTQYF. The CDR3 region has the DNA TGCGCCAGCAGCCGGACTAGCGGGGGGCAGGGGGATACGCAGTATTTT.

The chain combines TRBV4-2 with TRBJ1-4; TRBD1 agrees at 9 bases. Trimming cost V 4 bases and J 7 bases; bases outside gene matches: 4. CDR3 size: 14 residues. The germline gives CDR1 LGHNA, CDR2 YNFKEQ. As DNA, the CDR3 is TGTGCCAGCAGCCCGGGACAGGGAGGTGAAAAACTGTTTTTT. It translates to CASSPGQGGEKLFF.

In its sample, this clone was seen once. The CDR3 spells CASSQGFYSQETQYF. Written as DNA, the CDR3 is TGCGCCAGCAGCCAAGGTTTCTACTCACAAGAGACCCAGTACTTC. The J gene is TRBJ2-5, the V gene TRBV4-1; D is undetermined. The CDR3 extends over 15 amino acids. The germline gives CDR1 MGHRA, CDR2 YSYEKL. V lost 1 base and J lost 2, with 11 bases in between.

The chain combines TRBV2 with TRBJ2-5; D not certain. Per the germline V gene, CDR1 is SNHLY and CDR2 is FYNNEI. CDR3 length: 10 residues. Trimming took off 7 bases at V and 2 bases at J, with 2 bases between the two ends. This CDR3 reads CASNQETQYF. The CDR3 DNA is TGTGCCAGCAATCAAGAGACCCAGTACTTC.

V and J are TRBV5-1 and TRBJ1-4, with D hard to call. Trimming stripped 1 base from V and 3 bases from J, with 10 bases between. Germline-derived CDR1 and CDR2 are SGHRS and YFSETQ. The CDR3 runs 15 residues. CDR3 sequence reads: CASSLQNIPNEKLFF. DNA of the CDR3: TGCGCCAGCAGCTTGCAGAACATCCCTAATGAAAAACTGTTTTTT.